The 30 T cell receptor beta chains below all came from one sample that was sequenced in a study of blood T cell repertoires in COVID-19. TCRdb keeps only in-frame clones here, not all; method: immunoSEQ multiplex PCR. The sample contains 250,000 or so clones, about 80% of which appear only once. Sequenced: peripheral blood. Receptor source: a man at least 80 years old with acute or convalescent COVID-19.

The gene calls are TRBV4-2 and TRBJ1-3; 8 nucleotides line up with TRBD1. V was pared by 3 bases and J by 1 base, with 14 bases of the junction left unmatched. The CDR3 consists of 19 residues. Germline-derived CDR1 and CDR2 are LGHNA and YNFKEQ. CDR3 protein: CASSHTPGQAPLSGNTIYF. CDR3 nucleotides: TGTGCCAGCAGCCATACACCGGGACAGGCTCCTCTTTCTGGAAACACCATATATTTT.

The chain carries TRBV5-8 and TRBJ1-1, with a weak D call TRBD1 (6 bases). Germline CDR1 is SGHTS and CDR2 is YDEGEE. V was shortened by 4 bases and J by 8 bases, with 12 bases between the two germline ends. CDR3 size: 12 residues. CDR3 bases: TGTGCCAGCAGCACAGGGTATCGCGAAGCTTTCTTT. Translation: CASSTGYREAFF.

The rearrangement links TRBV24-1 to TRBJ1-5; no clear D gene. The length of the CDR3 is 22 residues. V was trimmed by 3 bases and J by 2 bases, leaving 31 bases between them. The germline gives CDR1 KGHDR, CDR2 SFDVKD. CDR3 nucleotides: TGTGCCACCAGTGATAAAACCGGGAGAACCGCCGGAGGGCTAGGCGGCAATCAGCCCCAGCATTTT. As protein: CATSDKTGRTAGGLGGNQPQHF.

The chain employs TRBV11-2 and TRBJ2-7; 9 bases fit TRBD2. V was pared by 4 bases and J by 3 bases, with 10 bases of the junction left unmatched. Germline V gene sequence: CDR1 SGHAT, CDR2 FQNNGV. The CDR3 consists of 16 residues. The CDR3 DNA follows: TGTGCCAGCAGCTCCCAACGGGAGCGGGGGGACTACGAGCAGTACTTC. Its translation is CASSSQRERGDYEQYF. Using reference TRBV11-2 and TRBJ2-7 for the parts outside the CDR3, the full variable domain is EAGVAQSPRYKIIEKRQSVAFWCNPISGHATLYWYQQILGQGPKLLIQFQNNGVVDDSQLPKDRFSAERLKGVDSTLKIQPAKLEDSAVYLCASSSQRERGDYEQYFGPGTRLTVT.

This chain joins TRBV24-1 and TRBJ2-7; D call uncertain. Trimming removed 2 bases from V and 8 bases from J, with 12 bases in between. The germline gives CDR1 KGHDR, CDR2 SFDVKD. This CDR3 spans 13 amino acids. CDR3 residues: CATSDSHTVQQYF. In DNA form, the CDR3 reads TGTGCCACCAGTGATTCGCATACAGTACAGCAGTACTTC.

The V call is TRBV6-5, the J call TRBJ1-1; no firm D call. Per the germline V gene, CDR1 is MNHEY and CDR2 is SVGAGI. Trimming stripped 7 bases from V and 3 bases from J, with 15 bases between. CDR3 size: 14 residues. This chain's CDR3 is CASTPRRAHTEAFF. The CDR3 DNA follows: TGTGCCAGCACCCCACGGCGGGCGCACACTGAAGCTTTCTTT.

This chain links TRBV12-5 with TRBJ1-2; 8 bases agree with TRBD1. V shed 1 base and J 8 bases; nucleotides not matched to a gene: 9. The germline V gene has CDR1 LGHNT and CDR2 FRNRAP. The CDR3 spans 15 residues. Here the CDR3 reads CASGLATGELLGYTF. The CDR3 DNA reads TGTGCTAGTGGTTTGGCGACAGGGGAATTGTTGGGCTACACCTTC.

J is TRBJ2-7 and V is TRBV12-3 or TRBV12-4, with D unresolved. The CDR3 has 13 residues. Trimming removed 5 bases from V and 3 bases from J, with 11 bases in between. CDR3 nucleotides: TGTGCCAGCAGTAGTAGAGTTGTCTACGAGCAGTACTTC. It specifies CASSSRVVYEQYF.

This clone was counted once. The rearrangement joins TRBV2 to TRBJ1-5; tentative D call: TRBD1 (5 bases). The CDR3 loop spans 13 amino acids. Trimming shortened V by 5 bases and J by 11 bases, and 16 bases separated the two germline ends. Per germline, CDR1 SNHLY and CDR2 FYNNEI. The CDR3 sequence is CASSQGSLRTQHF. In nucleotides, the CDR3 is TGTGCCAGCAGTCAGGGAAGTCTACGGACCCAGCATTTT.

This clone was observed many times. The rearrangement links TRBV19 to TRBJ1-6, with 8 positions matching TRBD1. CDR1 is LNHDA and CDR2 is SQIVND in the germline V gene (reference sequence). The CDR3 runs to 16 residues. V shed 6 bases and J 6 bases; nucleotides not matched to a gene: 10. This chain's CDR3 is CASSQGRGLSNSPLHF. CDR3 nucleotides: TGTGCCAGTAGCCAGGGCAGGGGGCTTTCTAATTCACCCCTCCACTTT.

V gene TRBV30 combines with J gene TRBJ1-5; 7 bases fit TRBD1. The CDR3 spans 13 residues. The germline V gene encodes CDR1 GTSNPN and CDR2 SVGIG (reference sequence). The trim removed 4 bases at V and 5 bases at J, leaving 5 bases unmatched. CDR3 bases: TGTGCCTGGAACAGGGGTTTGGATCAGCCCCAGCATTTT. Amino acid sequence: CAWNRGLDQPQHF.

The V and J genes are TRBV28 and TRBJ2-5, with 7 bases identical to TRBD2. The CDR3 is made up of 16 amino acids. Germline V lookup: CDR1 MDHEN, CDR2 SYDVKM. The V segment lost 4 bases and the J segment 3 bases; nucleotides outside the gene matches: 11. DNA for the CDR3: TGTGCCAGCAGTTCCCCCGGGGAGGGTCGGAAAGAGACCCAGTACTTC. This encodes CASSSPGEGRKETQYF.

The rearrangement uses TRBV19 and TRBJ2-3, with 8 nucleotides matching TRBD2. This CDR3 contains 17 residues. J was trimmed by 2 bases and V by 5 bases; bases with no gene match: 12. CDR1 and CDR2 (germline): LNHDA, SQIVND (reference sequence). CDR3: CASSPRASGYSTDTQYF. CDR3 nucleotide sequence: TGTGCCAGTAGTCCTCGGGCTAGCGGGTACTCCACAGATACGCAGTATTTT.

This clone has a single count. The chain employs TRBV5-4 and TRBJ1-2, with TRBD1 matching over 7 bases. CDR1 SGHNT and CDR2 YYREEE come from the germline V gene (reference sequence). The CDR3 has 15 residues. V was clipped by 4 bases and J by 8 bases; unmatched bases: 14. CDR3 coding DNA: TGTGCCAGCAGCCGGGACAGTCTTCTGGGCGGCGGCTACACCTTC. Its protein is CASSRDSLLGGGYTF.

V gene TRBV3-1 (or the pseudogene TRBV3-2) combines with J gene TRBJ2-4; TRBD2 is a possible D gene (5 bases). The CDR3 runs to 15 residues. V was clipped by 4 bases and J by 0 bases, with 10 bases between them. Germline loops: CDR1 LGHDT, CDR2 YNNKEL (reference sequence). The CDR3 DNA reads TGTGCCAGCAGCCCGACCGGGATAGCCAAAAACATTCAGTACTTC. Translating it yields CASSPTGIAKNIQYF.

The chain recombines TRBV28 with TRBJ2-3; 7 positions match TRBD2. Trimming at V came to 4 bases and at J to 2 bases, leaving 12 bases not matched to a gene. CDR3 length equals 17 residues. Germline CDR1 and CDR2: MDHEN and SYDVKM. This CDR3 reads CASSSTLLAHFTDTQYF. CDR3 DNA sequence: TGTGCCAGCAGTTCGACACTACTAGCGCACTTCACAGATACGCAGTATTTT.

The rearrangement links TRBV7-8 to TRBJ2-4, with 9 bases identical to TRBD1. The junction had 4 bases not matched to a gene; V was cut back by 3 bases and J by 10 bases. Germline V lookup: CDR1 SGHVS, CDR2 FQNEAQ. The CDR3 loop spans 13 amino acids. The chain's CDR3 is CASSLDRGRIQYF. The DNA of the CDR3 is TGTGCCAGCAGCTTGGACAGGGGAAGAATTCAGTACTTC.

The V gene is TRBV6-1, the J gene TRBJ2-2; 7 positions match TRBD2. The germline V gene has CDR1 MNHNS and CDR2 SASEGT. The V segment lost 3 bases and the J segment 5 bases; nucleotides outside the gene matches: 6. The CDR3 covers 15 residues. CDR3 DNA: TGTGCCAGCAGTGAGCGACTGGGAGGGACCGGGGAGCTGTTTTTT. Its protein is CASSERLGGTGELFF.

CDR3 protein: CASSSQDRGNSPLHF. The CDR3 nucleotides read TGTGCCAGCAGCTCACAGGACAGGGGGAATTCACCCCTCCACTTT. The chain recombines TRBV9 with TRBJ1-6; TRBD1 matches at 10 bases. This CDR3 region has 15 residues. The V segment lost 4 bases and the J segment 7 bases; nucleotides outside the gene matches: 5. CDR1 SGDLS and CDR2 YYNGEE come from the germline V gene.

This clone has just one count. The chain joins TRBV5-1 to TRBJ2-3; 8 bases fit TRBD1. The CDR3 covers 14 residues. In germline, CDR1 is SGHRS, CDR2 YFSETQ. Germline trimming cut 5 bases from V and 3 bases from J; bases unmatched to any gene: 5. This chain's CDR3 is CASSLGQATDTQYF. The CDR3 nucleotides are TGCGCCAGCAGTCTGGGACAGGCGACAGATACGCAGTATTTT.

This chain uses TRBV24-1 with TRBJ1-2, with D perhaps matching TRBD1 (5 bases). V shed 1 base and J shed 8 bases, with 10 bases lying between them. This CDR3 has 13 amino acids. Germline lookup yields CDR1 KGHDR and CDR2 SFDVKD. The CDR3 region has the DNA TGTGCCACCAGTGATTTCCAGGGCGACGGCTACACCTTC. This codes for CATSDFQGDGYTF.

This clone was counted between two and nine times. The rearrangement uses TRBV6-5 and TRBJ2-2, with 9 nucleotides matching TRBD1. This CDR3 has 16 residues. CDR1 MNHEY and CDR2 SVGAGI come from the germline V gene. V trimming: 4 bases; J trimming: 2 bases; junction bases outside the gene matches: 5. The CDR3: CASSFTGGFNTGELFF. The CDR3 DNA follows: TGTGCCAGCAGTTTCACAGGGGGCTTCAACACCGGGGAGCTGTTTTTT.

The J gene is TRBJ2-7, the V gene TRBV28; TRBD1 is a possible D gene (5 bases). Trimming left V 1 base short and J 3 bases short, with 19 bases between. The V gene's germline CDR1 is MDHEN and CDR2 SYDVKM. CDR3 size: 17 residues. The CDR3: CASSLFLSLLGRYEQYF. CDR3 coding DNA: TGTGCCAGCAGTTTATTCCTTTCCCTTCTGGGGCGCTACGAGCAGTACTTC.

CDR3 loop: CATSDGEGGPRNEQFF. CDR3 sequence (DNA): TGTGCCACCAGTGATGGGGAGGGAGGGCCTCGCAATGAGCAGTTCTTC. The chain uses TRBV24-1 and TRBJ2-1; 7 positions agree with TRBD2. The V segment lost 3 bases and the J segment 6 bases; nucleotides outside the gene matches: 10. Germline V gene data show CDR1 as KGHDR and CDR2 as SFDVKD. The CDR3 consists of 16 residues.

The genes are TRBV7-8 and TRBJ1-4; D is ambiguous. CDR3 size: 15 residues. Trimming took off 6 bases at V and 8 bases at J, with 19 bases between the two ends. CDR1 is SGHVS and CDR2 is FQNEAQ in the germline V gene. CDR3 region: CASSPPQKTNEKLFF. Here the CDR3 DNA reads TGTGCCAGCAGTCCTCCACAGAAGACGAACGAAAAACTGTTTTTT.

This sequence joins TRBV5-1 and TRBJ2-7; TRBD1 aligns across 7 bases. Germline CDR1 and CDR2: SGHRS and YFSETQ. The CDR3 runs to 15 residues. V dropped 4 bases and J dropped 0; count of bases not matched to a gene: 7. The CDR3: CASSGGQVSSYEQYF. As DNA, the CDR3 is TGCGCCAGCAGCGGAGGACAGGTCAGCTCCTACGAGCAGTACTTC.

This clone has more than one count but fewer than ten. V and J are TRBV27 and TRBJ1-5; D is perhaps TRBD1 (5 bases). CDR3 size: 14 residues. CDR1 and CDR2 from the germline V gene are MNHEY and SMNVEV (reference sequence). V gave up 3 bases and J gave up 6 bases, with 12 bases separating them. CDR3 residues: CASSLGRVGQPQHF. The CDR3 region has the DNA TGTGCCAGCAGTTTGGGCAGGGTCGGTCAGCCCCAGCATTTT.

The chain employs TRBV7-9 and TRBJ1-4; unclear D gene. Per germline, CDR1 SEHNR and CDR2 FQNEAQ (reference sequence). Trimming cost V 11 bases and J 0 bases, with 10 bases left between them. This CDR3 spans 13 amino acids. CDR3 sequence (DNA): TGTGCCGTGACAAGATCAACTAATGAAAAACTGTTTTTT. This sequence encodes CAVTRSTNEKLFF.

Note on this clone: This CDR3 is also generated by other DNA sequences in the sample. The chain uses TRBV28 and TRBJ1-2; TRBD1 matches 8 bases. Germline V gene lookup returns CDR1 MDHEN and CDR2 SYDVKM. V lost 5 bases and J lost 7; bases outside the gene matches: 3. The CDR3 sequence is 12 residues long. The CDR3 reads CASSITGGGYTF. CDR3 DNA sequence: TGTGCCAGCAGTATCACAGGGGGTGGCTACACCTTC.

This chain joins TRBV5-1 and TRBJ2-3; a weak D match, TRBD1 (6 bases). The germline gives CDR1 SGHRS, CDR2 YFSETQ. V lost 4 bases and J 5 bases, leaving 11 bases between the germline ends. The CDR3 contains 13 residues. As DNA, the CDR3 is TGCGCCAGCAGCCGACACAGGGAAGATACGCAGTATTTT. It encodes CASSRHREDTQYF. The variable domain in full, completed from reference TRBV5-1 and TRBJ2-3, reads KAGVTQTPRYLIKTRGQQVTLSCSPISGHRSVSWYQQTPGQGLQFLFEYFSETQRNKGNFPGRFSGRQFSNSRSEMNVSTLELGDSALYLCASSRHREDTQYFGPGTRLTVL.